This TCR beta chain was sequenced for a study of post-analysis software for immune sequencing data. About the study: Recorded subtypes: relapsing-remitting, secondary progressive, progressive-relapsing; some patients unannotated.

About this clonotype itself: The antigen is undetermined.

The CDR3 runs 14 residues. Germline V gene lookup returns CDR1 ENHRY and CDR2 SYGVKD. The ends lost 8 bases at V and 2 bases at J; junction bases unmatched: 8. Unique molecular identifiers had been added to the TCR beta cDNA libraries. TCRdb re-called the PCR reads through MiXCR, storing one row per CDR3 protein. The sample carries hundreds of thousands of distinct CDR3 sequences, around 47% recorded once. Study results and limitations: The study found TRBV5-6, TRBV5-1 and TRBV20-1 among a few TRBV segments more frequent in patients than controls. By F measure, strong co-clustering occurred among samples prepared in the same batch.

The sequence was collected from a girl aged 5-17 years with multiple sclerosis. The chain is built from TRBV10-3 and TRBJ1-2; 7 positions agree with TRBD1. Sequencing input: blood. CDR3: CAIAPEQGNYGYTF. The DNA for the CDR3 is TGTGCCATCGCGCCGGAACAGGGGAACTATGGCTACACCTTC.